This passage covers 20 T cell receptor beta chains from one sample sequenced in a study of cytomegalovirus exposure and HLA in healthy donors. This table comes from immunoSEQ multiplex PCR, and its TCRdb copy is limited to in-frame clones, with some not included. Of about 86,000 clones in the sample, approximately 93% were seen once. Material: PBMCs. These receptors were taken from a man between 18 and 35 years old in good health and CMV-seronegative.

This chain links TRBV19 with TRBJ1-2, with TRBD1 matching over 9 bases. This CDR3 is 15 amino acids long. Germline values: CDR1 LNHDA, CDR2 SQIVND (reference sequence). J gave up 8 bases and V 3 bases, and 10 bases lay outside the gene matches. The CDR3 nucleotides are TGTGCCAGTAGTATCGGCGGACAGGGGTTCGTAGGCTACACCTTC. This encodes CASSIGGQGFVGYTF.

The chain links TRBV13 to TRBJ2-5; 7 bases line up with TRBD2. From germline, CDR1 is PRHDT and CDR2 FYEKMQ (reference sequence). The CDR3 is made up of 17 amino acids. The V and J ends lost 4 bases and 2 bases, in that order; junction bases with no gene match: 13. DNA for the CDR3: TGTGCCAGCAGCTCCCCCGGGTTAGCGGGCCCTCAAGAGACCCAGTACTTC. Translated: CASSSPGLAGPQETQYF.

DNA for the CDR3: TGCGCCAGCAGGAAGGGACTAGCGGGAGTAGGCCAAGAGACCCAGTACTTC. Translating it yields CASRKGLAGVGQETQYF. The chain carries TRBV5-1 and TRBJ2-5, with 14 bases matching TRBD2. The germline V gene encodes CDR1 SGHRS and CDR2 YFSETQ. V trimming: 5 bases; J trimming: 1 base; junction bases outside the gene matches: 7. This CDR3 contains 17 residues.

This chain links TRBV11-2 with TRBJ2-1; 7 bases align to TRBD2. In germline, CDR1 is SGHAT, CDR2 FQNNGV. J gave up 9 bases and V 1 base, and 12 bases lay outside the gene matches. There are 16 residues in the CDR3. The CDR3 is CASSLAASGLWGEQFF. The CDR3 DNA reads TGTGCCAGCAGCTTAGCCGCTAGCGGACTTTGGGGTGAGCAGTTCTTC.

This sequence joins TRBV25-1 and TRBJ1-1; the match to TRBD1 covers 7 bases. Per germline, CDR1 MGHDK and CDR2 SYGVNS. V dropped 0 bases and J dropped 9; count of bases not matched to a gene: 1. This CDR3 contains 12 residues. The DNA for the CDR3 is TGTGCCAGCAGTGAATATAGGGGGCAAGCTTTCTTT. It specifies CASSEYRGQAFF.

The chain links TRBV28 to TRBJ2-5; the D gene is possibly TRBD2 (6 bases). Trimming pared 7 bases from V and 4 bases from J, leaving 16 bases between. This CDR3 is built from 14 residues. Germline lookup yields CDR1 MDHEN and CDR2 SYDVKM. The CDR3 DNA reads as TGTGCCAGCACCCCGGAGGGACTCCGAGAGACCCAGTACTTC. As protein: CASTPEGLRETQYF. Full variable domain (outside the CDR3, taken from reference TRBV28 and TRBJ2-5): DVKVTQSSRYLVKRTGEKVFLECVQDMDHENMFWYRQDPGLGLRLIYFSYDVKMKEKGDIPEGYSVSREKKERFSLILESASTNQTSMYLCASTPEGLRETQYFGPGTRLLVL.

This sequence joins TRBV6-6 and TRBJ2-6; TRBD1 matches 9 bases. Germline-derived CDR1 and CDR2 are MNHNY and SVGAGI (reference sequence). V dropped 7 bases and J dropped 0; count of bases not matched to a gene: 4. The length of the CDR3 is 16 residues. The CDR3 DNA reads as TGTGCCAGCAACGACAGGGGGTACTCTGGGGCCAACGTCCTGACTTTC. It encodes CASNDRGYSGANVLTF.

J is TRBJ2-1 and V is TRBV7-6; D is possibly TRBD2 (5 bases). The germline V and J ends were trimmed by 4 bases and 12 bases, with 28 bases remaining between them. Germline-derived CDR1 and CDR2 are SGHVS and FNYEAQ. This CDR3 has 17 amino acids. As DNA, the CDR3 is TGTGCCAGCAGCTCAGAGGGCCCCACACCCACCCTATTGGGGCAGTTCTTC. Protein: CASSSEGPTPTLLGQFF.

In DNA form, the CDR3 reads TGTGCCAGCCACAGCTCTTATCCTAAAGCGGGAGTGGACTCCGAGCAGTACTTC. Amino acid sequence: CASHSSYPKAGVDSEQYF. V usage is TRBV28 and J usage is TRBJ2-7; 8 bases are shared with TRBD2. The CDR3 has 18 residues. V lost 8 bases to trimming and J lost 6 bases; unmatched junction nucleotides: 24. Looked up from germline, CDR1 is MDHEN and CDR2 is SYDVKM.

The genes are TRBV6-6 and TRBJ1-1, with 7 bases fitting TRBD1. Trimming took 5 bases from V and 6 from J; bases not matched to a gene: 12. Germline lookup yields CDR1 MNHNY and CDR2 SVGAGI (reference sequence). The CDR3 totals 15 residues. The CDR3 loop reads CASSRTKGALPEAFF. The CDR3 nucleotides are TGTGCCAGCAGTCGTACGAAGGGGGCGCTTCCTGAAGCTTTCTTT.

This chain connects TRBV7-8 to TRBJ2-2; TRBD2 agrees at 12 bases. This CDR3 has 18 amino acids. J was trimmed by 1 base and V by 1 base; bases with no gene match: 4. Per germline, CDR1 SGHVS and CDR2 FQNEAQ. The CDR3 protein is CASSLVQGLAGNTGELFF. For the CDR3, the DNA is TGTGCCAGCAGCTTAGTACAGGGACTAGCGGGGAACACCGGGGAGCTGTTTTTT.

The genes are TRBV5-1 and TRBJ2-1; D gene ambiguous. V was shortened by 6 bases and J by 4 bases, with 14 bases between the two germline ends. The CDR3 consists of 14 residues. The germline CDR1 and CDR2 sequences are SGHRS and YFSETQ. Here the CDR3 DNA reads TGCGCCAGCACGAGTGATTCCCCATACAATGAGCAGTTCTTC. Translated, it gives CASTSDSPYNEQFF. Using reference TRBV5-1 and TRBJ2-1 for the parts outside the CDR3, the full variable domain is KAGVTQTPRYLIKTRGQQVTLSCSPISGHRSVSWYQQTPGQGLQFLFEYFSETQRNKGNFPGRFSGRQFSNSRSEMNVSTLELGDSALYLCASTSDSPYNEQFFGPGTRLTVL.

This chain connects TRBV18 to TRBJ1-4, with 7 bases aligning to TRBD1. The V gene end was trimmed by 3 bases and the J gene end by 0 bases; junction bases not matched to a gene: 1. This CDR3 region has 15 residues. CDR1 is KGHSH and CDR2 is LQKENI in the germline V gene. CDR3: CASSPDRATNEKLFF. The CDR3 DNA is TGTGCCAGCTCACCTGACAGGGCAACTAATGAAAAACTGTTTTTT.

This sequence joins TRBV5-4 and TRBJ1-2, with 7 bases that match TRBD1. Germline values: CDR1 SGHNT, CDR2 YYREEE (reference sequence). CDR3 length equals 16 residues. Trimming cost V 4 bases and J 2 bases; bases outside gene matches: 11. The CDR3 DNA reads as TGTGCCAGCAGCATGGGATCGGGACAGAAAAACTATGGCTACACCTTC. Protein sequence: CASSMGSGQKNYGYTF.

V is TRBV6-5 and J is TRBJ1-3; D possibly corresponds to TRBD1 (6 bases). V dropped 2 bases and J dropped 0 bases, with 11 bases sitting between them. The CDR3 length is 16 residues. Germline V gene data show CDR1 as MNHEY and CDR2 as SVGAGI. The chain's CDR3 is CASSYRGADSGNTIYF. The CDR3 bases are TGTGCCAGCAGTTACCGGGGGGCAGACTCTGGAAACACCATATATTTT.

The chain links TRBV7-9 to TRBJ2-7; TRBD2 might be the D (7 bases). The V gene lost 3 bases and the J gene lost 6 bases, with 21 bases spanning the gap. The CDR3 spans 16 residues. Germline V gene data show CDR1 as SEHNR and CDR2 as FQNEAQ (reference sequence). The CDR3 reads CASSFARRGGLGEQYF. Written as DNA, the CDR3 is TGTGCCAGCAGCTTCGCGCGGAGGGGGGGATTGGGCGAGCAGTACTTC.

The CDR3, as DNA: TGTGCCAGTAGTCCCAGCGGGGGATCCCCAGATACGCAGTATTTT. Encoded protein: CASSPSGGSPDTQYF. The chain is built from TRBV19 and TRBJ2-3; 8 positions match TRBD2. CDR1 and CDR2 (germline): LNHDA, SQIVND (reference sequence). Germline trimming cut 5 bases from V and 4 bases from J; bases unmatched to any gene: 8. This CDR3 has 15 amino acids.

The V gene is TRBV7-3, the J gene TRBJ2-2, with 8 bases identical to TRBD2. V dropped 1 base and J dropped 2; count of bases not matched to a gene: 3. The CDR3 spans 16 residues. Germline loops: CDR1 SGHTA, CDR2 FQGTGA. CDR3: CASSLMGLGNTGELFF. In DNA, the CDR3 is TGTGCCAGCAGCTTAATGGGACTAGGTAACACCGGGGAGCTGTTTTTT.

The chain's CDR3 is CASSLDRQGLYGYTF. Written as DNA, the CDR3 is TGTGCCAGCAGCTTAGATCGGCAGGGCCTCTATGGCTACACCTTC. The genes are TRBV7-9 and TRBJ1-2, with a weak D call TRBD1 (5 bases). The CDR3 has 15 residues. Trimming pared 1 base from V and 4 bases from J, leaving 13 bases between. CDR1 is SEHNR, CDR2 FQNEAQ, per germline (reference sequence).

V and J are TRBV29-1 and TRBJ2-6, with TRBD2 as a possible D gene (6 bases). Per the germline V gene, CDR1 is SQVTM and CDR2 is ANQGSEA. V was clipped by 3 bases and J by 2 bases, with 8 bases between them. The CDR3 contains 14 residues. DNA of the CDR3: TGCAGCGTTGAGGGCGGGGCTGGGGCCAACGTCCTGACTTTC. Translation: CSVEGGAGANVLTF.